This is a list of T cell receptor beta chains from one sample in a study of early T cells in non-severe SARS-CoV-2 infection. One entry per CDR3 protein results from TCRdb running MiXCR on the 5' RACE reads. The top ten clones hold roughly 7.3% of a sample with approximately 70,000 distinct CDR3 sequences, roughly 4.7% of them seen once. Material: whole blood, obtained at baseline. The receptors originated from an adult who was a healthcare worker with PCR-confirmed SARS-CoV-2 infection or an uninfected control (not recorded which). Both conserved end residues are part of each CDR3. The D gene is left open where the match is weak.

D gene: -
V gene: TRBV10-2
J gene: TRBJ2-7
CDR3 protein: CASSVGGRSEQYF

D gene: -
V gene: TRBV29-1
J gene: TRBJ2-1
CDR3 protein: CSVVPRGLAAFSSYNEQFF

D gene: -
V gene: TRBV29-1
J gene: TRBJ1-4
CDR3 protein: CSVEFGAGEKLFF

D gene: -
V gene: TRBV7-6
J gene: TRBJ2-5
CDR3 protein: CASSLGLELETQYF

D gene: -
V gene: TRBV29-1
J gene: TRBJ1-1
CDR3 protein: CSVEDLASPMNTEAFF

D gene: -
V gene: TRBV6-1
J gene: TRBJ2-5
CDR3 protein: CASSAGKPETQYF

D gene: -
V gene: TRBV27
J gene: TRBJ1-5
CDR3 protein: CASSLLSSGNQPQHF

D gene: TRBD1
V gene: TRBV20-1
J gene: TRBJ1-2
CDR3 protein: CSAGQGRGYTF

D gene: TRBD2
V gene: TRBV7-6
J gene: TRBJ2-3
CDR3 protein: CASSLGERPSGRSNTQYF

D gene: TRBD2
V gene: TRBV20-1
J gene: TRBJ2-3
CDR3 protein: CSAREPKTSGGDMAQYF

D gene: -
V gene: TRBV25-1
J gene: TRBJ2-7
CDR3 protein: CASSVGDEQYF

D gene: TRBD2
V gene: TRBV7-2
J gene: TRBJ2-1
CDR3 protein: CASSLTSGNNNEQFF

D gene: TRBD1
V gene: TRBV12-3/TRBV12-4
J gene: TRBJ1-1
CDR3 protein: CASRHSGGNTEAFF

D gene: -
V gene: TRBV6-2/TRBV6-3
J gene: TRBJ2-1
CDR3 protein: CASSYRGNEQFF

D gene: -
V gene: TRBV29-1
J gene: TRBJ1-2
CDR3 protein: CSVESGLYGYTF

D gene: TRBD1
V gene: TRBV6-5
J gene: TRBJ2-2
CDR3 protein: CASSRTGGASGELFF

D gene: -
V gene: TRBV7-6
J gene: TRBJ2-3
CDR3 protein: CASSSQAFHTDTQYF

D gene: -
V gene: TRBV29-1
J gene: TRBJ2-1
CDR3 protein: CSVVRAVNEQFF

D gene: TRBD2
V gene: TRBV18
J gene: TRBJ2-7
CDR3 protein: CASSKGLDSSLEQYF

D gene: TRBD2
V gene: TRBV30
J gene: TRBJ2-1
CDR3 protein: CAWYLAGSSSYNEQFF

D gene: -
V gene: TRBV20-1
J gene: TRBJ1-2
CDR3 protein: CSARDLAGVDGYTF

D gene: TRBD2
V gene: TRBV20-1
J gene: TRBJ2-1
CDR3 protein: CSAWTSGEQFF

D gene: -
V gene: TRBV18
J gene: TRBJ1-1
CDR3 protein: CASSPVRANTEAFF

D gene: -
V gene: TRBV19
J gene: TRBJ2-7
CDR3 protein: CASSRTGAGYEQYF

D gene: -
V gene: TRBV7-2
J gene: TRBJ2-3
CDR3 protein: CASSSLTDTQYF

D gene: -
V gene: TRBV29-1
J gene: TRBJ2-3
CDR3 protein: CSVLALGDTQYF

D gene: TRBD2
V gene: TRBV6-5
J gene: TRBJ2-1
CDR3 protein: CASRTGTSGREQFF

D gene: TRBD1
V gene: TRBV4-1
J gene: TRBJ2-1
CDR3 protein: CASSQGRDRVNNEQFF

D gene: -
V gene: TRBV30
J gene: TRBJ1-1
CDR3 protein: CAWFPGATQTEAFF

D gene: -
V gene: TRBV4-2
J gene: TRBJ1-1
CDR3 protein: CASSQGNTEAFF

D gene: -
V gene: TRBV27
J gene: TRBJ1-5
CDR3 protein: CASSLAPGQPQHF

D gene: TRBD2
V gene: TRBV6-4
J gene: TRBJ2-7
CDR3 protein: CASRRTSDSSYEQYF

D gene: -
V gene: TRBV10-1
J gene: TRBJ2-4
CDR3 protein: CASSESGGGGKNIQYF

D gene: TRBD1
V gene: TRBV12-3/TRBV12-4
J gene: TRBJ2-7
CDR3 protein: CASSPDRANNEQYF

D gene: TRBD2
V gene: TRBV9
J gene: TRBJ2-1
CDR3 protein: CARGTSGLWEQFF

D gene: -
V gene: TRBV3-1
J gene: TRBJ1-1
CDR3 protein: CASSQPTVMNTEAFF

D gene: -
V gene: TRBV28
J gene: TRBJ1-1
CDR3 protein: CASSFAPPSEAFF

D gene: TRBD2
V gene: TRBV7-9
J gene: TRBJ2-7
CDR3 protein: CAISGGKGYEQYF

D gene: -
V gene: TRBV28
J gene: TRBJ1-3
CDR3 protein: CASSFGFSSGNTIYF

D gene: TRBD1
V gene: TRBV20-1
J gene: TRBJ1-2
CDR3 protein: CSATGTANYGYTF

D gene: TRBD1
V gene: TRBV12-3/TRBV12-4
J gene: TRBJ1-1
CDR3 protein: CASSAPDRGLFSAFF

D gene: -
V gene: TRBV11-2
J gene: TRBJ2-1
CDR3 protein: CASSFTLGVDEQFF

D gene: TRBD1
V gene: TRBV7-9
J gene: TRBJ1-2
CDR3 protein: CASSLALTGQGLF

D gene: -
V gene: TRBV10-3
J gene: TRBJ1-1
CDR3 protein: CAISESDMTTEAFF

D gene: TRBD2
V gene: TRBV13
J gene: TRBJ2-1
CDR3 protein: CASSPRGGNNEQFF

D gene: TRBD1
V gene: TRBV5-1
J gene: TRBJ1-6
CDR3 protein: CASSPSGQGDNSPLHF